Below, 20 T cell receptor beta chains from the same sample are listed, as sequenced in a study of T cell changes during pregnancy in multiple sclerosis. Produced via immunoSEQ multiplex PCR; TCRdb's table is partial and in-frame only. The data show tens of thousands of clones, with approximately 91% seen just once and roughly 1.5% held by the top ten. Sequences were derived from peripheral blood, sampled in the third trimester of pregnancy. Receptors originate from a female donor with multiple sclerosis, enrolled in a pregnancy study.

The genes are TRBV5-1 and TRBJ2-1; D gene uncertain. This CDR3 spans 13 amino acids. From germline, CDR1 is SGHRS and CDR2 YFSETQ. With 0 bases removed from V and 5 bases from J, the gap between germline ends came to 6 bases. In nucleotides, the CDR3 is TGCGCCAGCAGCTTGGCCCCAAACAATGAGCAGTTCTTC. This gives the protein CASSLAPNNEQFF.

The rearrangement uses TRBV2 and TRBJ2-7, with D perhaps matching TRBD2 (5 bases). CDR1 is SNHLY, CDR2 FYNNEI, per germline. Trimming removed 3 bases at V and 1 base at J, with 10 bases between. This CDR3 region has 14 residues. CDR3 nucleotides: TGTGCCAGCAGTGACTTGGACTTTTCCTACGAGCAGTACTTC. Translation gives CASSDLDFSYEQYF.

The CDR3 reads CASSFGDTQYF. CDR3 bases: TGTGCCAGCAGTTTCGGAGATACGCAGTATTTT. This chain joins TRBV27 and TRBJ2-3; D gene uncertain. V lost 3 bases, J lost 5 bases, and 3 bases lay in between. The CDR3 has 11 residues. Germline loops: CDR1 MNHEY, CDR2 SMNVEV (reference sequence).

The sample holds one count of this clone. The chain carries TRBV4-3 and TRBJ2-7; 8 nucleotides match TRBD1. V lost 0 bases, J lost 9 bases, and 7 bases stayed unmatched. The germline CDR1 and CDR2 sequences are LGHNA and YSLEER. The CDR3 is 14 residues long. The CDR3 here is CASSQDDRGTRQYF. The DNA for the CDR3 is TGCGCCAGCAGCCAAGACGACAGGGGAACCCGGCAGTACTTC.

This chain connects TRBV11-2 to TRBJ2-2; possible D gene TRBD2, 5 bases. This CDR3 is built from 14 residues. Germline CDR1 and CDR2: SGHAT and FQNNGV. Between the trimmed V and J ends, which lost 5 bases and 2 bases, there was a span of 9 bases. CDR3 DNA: TGTGCCAGCAGCGTAGGACTTAACACCGGGGAGCTGTTTTTT. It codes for CASSVGLNTGELFF. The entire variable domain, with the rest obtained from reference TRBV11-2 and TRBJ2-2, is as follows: EAGVAQSPRYKIIEKRQSVAFWCNPISGHATLYWYQQILGQGPKLLIQFQNNGVVDDSQLPKDRFSAERLKGVDSTLKIQPAKLEDSAVYLCASSVGLNTGELFFGEGSRLTVL.

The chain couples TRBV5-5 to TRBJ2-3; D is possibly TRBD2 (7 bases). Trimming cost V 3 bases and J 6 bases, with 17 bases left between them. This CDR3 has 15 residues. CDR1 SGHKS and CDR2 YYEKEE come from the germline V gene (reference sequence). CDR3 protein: CASSSTGGRLDTQYF. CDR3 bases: TGTGCCAGCAGCTCCACGGGGGGCCGCCTGGATACGCAGTATTTT.

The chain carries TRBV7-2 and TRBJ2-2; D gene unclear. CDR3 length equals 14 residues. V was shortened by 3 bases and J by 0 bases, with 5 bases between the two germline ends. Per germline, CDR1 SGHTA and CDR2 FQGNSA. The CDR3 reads CASSFSTNTGELFF. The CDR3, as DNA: TGTGCCAGCAGCTTTTCCACGAACACCGGGGAGCTGTTTTTT.

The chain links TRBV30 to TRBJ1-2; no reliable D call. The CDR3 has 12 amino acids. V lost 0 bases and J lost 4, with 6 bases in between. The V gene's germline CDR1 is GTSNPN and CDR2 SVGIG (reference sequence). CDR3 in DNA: TGTGCCTGGAGTGTAAACAGCTATGGCTACACCTTC. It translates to CAWSVNSYGYTF.

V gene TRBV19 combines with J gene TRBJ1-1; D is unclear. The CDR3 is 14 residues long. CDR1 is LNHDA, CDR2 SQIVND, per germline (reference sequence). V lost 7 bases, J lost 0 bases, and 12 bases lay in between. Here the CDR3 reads CASISGGLNTEAFF. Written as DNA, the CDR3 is TGTGCCAGTATCTCGGGAGGTTTGAACACTGAAGCTTTCTTT.

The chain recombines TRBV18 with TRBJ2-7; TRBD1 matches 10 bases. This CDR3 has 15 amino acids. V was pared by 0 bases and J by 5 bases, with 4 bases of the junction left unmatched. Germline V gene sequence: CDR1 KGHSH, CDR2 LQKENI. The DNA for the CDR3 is TGTGCCAGCTCACCACCGGGACAGGGGAGCAACGAGCAGTACTTC. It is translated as CASSPPGQGSNEQYF.

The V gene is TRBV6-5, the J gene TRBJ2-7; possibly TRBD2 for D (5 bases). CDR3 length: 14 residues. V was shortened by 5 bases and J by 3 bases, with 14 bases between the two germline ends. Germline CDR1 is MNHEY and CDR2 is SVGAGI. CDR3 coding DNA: TGTGCCAGCAGTCCCCGGGAAGAGAACTACGAGCAGTACTTC. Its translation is CASSPREENYEQYF.

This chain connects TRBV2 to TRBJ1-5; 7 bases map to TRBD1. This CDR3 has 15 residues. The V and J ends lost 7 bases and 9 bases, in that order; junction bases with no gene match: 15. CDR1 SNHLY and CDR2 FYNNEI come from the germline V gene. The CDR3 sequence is CASKDGTDVRGPQHF. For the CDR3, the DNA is TGTGCCAGCAAAGACGGGACAGATGTAAGGGGGCCCCAGCATTTT.

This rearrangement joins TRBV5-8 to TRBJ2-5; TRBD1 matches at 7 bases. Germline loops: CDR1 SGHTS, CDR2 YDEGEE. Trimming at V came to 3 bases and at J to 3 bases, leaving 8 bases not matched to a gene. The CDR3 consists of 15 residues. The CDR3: CASSWGQNGEETQYF. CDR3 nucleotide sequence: TGTGCCAGCAGCTGGGGACAGAATGGGGAAGAGACCCAGTACTTC.

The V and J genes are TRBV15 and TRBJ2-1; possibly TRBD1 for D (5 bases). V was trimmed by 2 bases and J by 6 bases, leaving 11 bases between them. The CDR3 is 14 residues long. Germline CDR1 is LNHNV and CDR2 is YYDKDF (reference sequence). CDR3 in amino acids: CATSRTRVINEQFF. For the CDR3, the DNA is TGTGCCACCAGCAGAACCAGGGTTATCAATGAGCAGTTCTTC. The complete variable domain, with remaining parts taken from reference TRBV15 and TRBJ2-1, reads DAMVIQNPRYQVTQFGKPVTLSCSQTLNHNVMYWYQQKSSQAPKLLFHYYDKDFNNEADTPDNFQSRRPNTSFCFLDIRSPGLGDTAMYLCATSRTRVINEQFFGPGTRLTVL.

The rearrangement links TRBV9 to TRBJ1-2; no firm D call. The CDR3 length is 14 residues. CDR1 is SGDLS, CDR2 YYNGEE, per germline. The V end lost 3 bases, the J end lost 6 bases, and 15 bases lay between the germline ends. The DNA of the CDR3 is TGTGCCAGCAGCGGCCCCCGGGGAGGCGATGGCTACACCTTC. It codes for CASSGPRGGDGYTF. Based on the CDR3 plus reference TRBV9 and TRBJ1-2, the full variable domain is DSGVTQTPKHLITATGQRVTLRCSPRSGDLSVYWYQQSLDQGLQFLIQYYNGEERAKGNILERFSAQQFPDLHSELNLSSLELGDSALYFCASSGPRGGDGYTFGSGTRLTVV.

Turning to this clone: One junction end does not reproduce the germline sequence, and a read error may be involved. In DNA, the CDR3 is TGTGCCGGCAGCGTCGGACTAGCGGGGGGGAGGGGCACAGATACGCAGTATTTT. Residues: CAGSVGLAGGRGTDTQYF. V gene TRBV9 combines with J gene TRBJ2-3; 15 bases align to TRBD2. This CDR3 has 18 amino acids. Germline CDR1 and CDR2: SGDLS and YYNGEE.

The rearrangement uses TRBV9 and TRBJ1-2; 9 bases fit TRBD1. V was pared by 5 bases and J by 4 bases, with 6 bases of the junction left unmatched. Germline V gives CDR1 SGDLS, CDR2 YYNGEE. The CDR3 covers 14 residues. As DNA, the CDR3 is TGTGCCAGCAGTAAGGGACAGGGCAGCTATGGCTACACCTTC. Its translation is CASSKGQGSYGYTF.

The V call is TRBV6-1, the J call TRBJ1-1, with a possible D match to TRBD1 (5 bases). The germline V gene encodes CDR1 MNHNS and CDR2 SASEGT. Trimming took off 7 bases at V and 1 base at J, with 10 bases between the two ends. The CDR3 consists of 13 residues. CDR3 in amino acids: CASNRQSNTEAFF. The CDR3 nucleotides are TGTGCCAGCAACCGACAGTCGAACACTGAAGCTTTCTTT.

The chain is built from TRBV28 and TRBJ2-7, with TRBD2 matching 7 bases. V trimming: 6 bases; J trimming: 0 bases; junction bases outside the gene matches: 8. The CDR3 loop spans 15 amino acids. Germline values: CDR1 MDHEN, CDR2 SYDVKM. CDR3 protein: CASRVPGGLSYEQYF. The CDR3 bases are TGTGCCAGCAGGGTCCCGGGGGGACTCTCCTACGAGCAGTACTTC.

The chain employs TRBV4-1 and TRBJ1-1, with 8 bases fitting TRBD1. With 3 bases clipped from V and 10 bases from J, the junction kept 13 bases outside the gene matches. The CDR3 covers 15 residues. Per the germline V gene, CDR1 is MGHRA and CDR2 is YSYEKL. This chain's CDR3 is CASSQLGGRGLSAFF. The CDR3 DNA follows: TGCGCCAGCAGCCAGCTAGGGGGCAGGGGGCTCTCAGCTTTCTTT.